This T cell receptor (beta chain) stems from a study of beta chain features in type 1 diabetes. Study-wide points: TCRB CDR3s from Type 1 diabetes patients were moderately but significantly shorter in all four CD4+ subsets.

With V trimmed by 4 bases and J by 7 bases, 17 bases remained unmatched. CDR3 length: 18 residues. Germline V gene data show CDR1 as SNHLY and CDR2 as FYNNEI. Regarding this clone: Its antigen is currently unknown.

As every portion of the isolated RNA was reverse transcribed, the sequencing read expressed TCRB transcripts. The repertoire was sequenced with immunoSEQ multiplex PCR; TCRdb's copy has only in-frame clones and lacks some. Seen here are roughly 260,000 clones, 20% observed once, and the top ten hold roughly 0.028%. The sample comprised naive CD4+ T cells from blood. The rearrangement joins TRBV2 to TRBJ1-5; 9 bases match TRBD1. This TCR was sampled from a woman between 35 and 50 years old with type 1 diabetes. For the CDR3, the DNA is TGTGCCAGCAGTGTGGTCCCCGCGCGGACAGGGGTGCGGCAGCCCCAGCATTTT. Amino acids: CASSVVPARTGVRQPQHF.